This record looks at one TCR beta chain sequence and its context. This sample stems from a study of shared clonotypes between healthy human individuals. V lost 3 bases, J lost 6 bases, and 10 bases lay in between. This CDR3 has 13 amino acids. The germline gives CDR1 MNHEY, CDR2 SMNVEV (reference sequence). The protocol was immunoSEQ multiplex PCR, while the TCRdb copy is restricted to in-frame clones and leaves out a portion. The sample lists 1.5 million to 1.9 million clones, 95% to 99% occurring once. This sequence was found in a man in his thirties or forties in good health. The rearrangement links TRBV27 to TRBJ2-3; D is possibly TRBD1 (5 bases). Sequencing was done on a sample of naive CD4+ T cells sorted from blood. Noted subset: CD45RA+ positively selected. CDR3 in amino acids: CASSLGLGDTQYF. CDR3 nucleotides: TGTGCCAGCAGTTTGGGGCTTGGCGATACGCAGTATTTT.